This TCR beta chain was captured by sequencing in a study of T cell responses to AZD1222 COVID-19 vaccine. The study, taken as a whole, reports: Targets within unmutated variant regions were reportedly found for nearly half of spike-specific TCRs.

Of note for this clone: As yet, its antigen is unknown.

Produced via immunoSEQ multiplex PCR; TCRdb's table is partial and in-frame only. The sample contains tens of thousands of clones, about 90% of which appear only once. Per the germline V gene, CDR1 is SGHDT and CDR2 is YYEEEE. The CDR3 contains 14 residues. The V and J ends lost 5 bases and 7 bases, in that order; junction bases with no gene match: 9. The chain combines TRBV5-6 with TRBJ2-1; 7 bases fit TRBD1. The TCR comes from an adult who received the AZD1222 COVID-19 vaccine. Sequenced material: peripheral blood, taken 28 days after the second AZD1222 dose. In DNA, the CDR3 is TGTGCCAGCAGATCCCCAGGGGGATGGAATGAGCAGTTCTTC. Translation gives CASRSPGGWNEQFF.